The rows below give T cell receptor beta chains drawn from one sample of a study of cytotoxic CD8 clonotypes in ibrutinib-treated CLL. Only in-frame clones appear in the TCRdb table, and some are missing; sequencing was by immunoSEQ multiplex PCR. The table has 110,000 to 150,000 clones, 76% seen once. The sample here was PBMCs, taken after 24 months of ibrutinib treatment. The receptors derive from a human donor with chronic lymphocytic leukemia. Both conserved end residues are part of each CDR3. A D gene is named only where the DNA matches it firmly. Clone size is given for some rows only: seen once, a few or many times, or a class if the clone is expanded.

>-|-|TRBJ2-3|TRBV7-2
TGTGCCAGCAGCTTATGGCCGCGAAGCACAGATACGCAGTATTTT
CASSLWPRSTDTQYF
>-|-|TRBJ1-1|TRBV28
TGTGCCAGCAGTCCCTTTGGGCGGGGGGGGACTGAAGCTTTCTTT
CASSPFGRGGTEAFF
>many|-|TRBJ2-3|TRBV29-1
TGCAGCGTTGGTTCCAGCTTGGGAGATACGCAGTATTTT
CSVGSSLGDTQYF
>-|-|TRBJ1-4|TRBV5-6
TGTGCCAGCAGCTTGGTGGGTGACAGAAGGGTTGAAAAACTGTTTTTT
CASSLVGDRRVEKLFF
>-|-|TRBJ2-2|TRBV6-1
TGTGCCAGCAGTCTTATATGGGGTGACGGGGAGCTGTTTTTT
CASSLIWGDGELFF
>-|-|TRBJ1-1|TRBV6-1
TGTGCCACCGGGAGGAACACTGAAGCTTTCTTT
CATGRNTEAFF
>-|TRBD1|TRBJ1-2|TRBV2
TGTGCCAGCGATATCACGACAGGGCCTATCTATGGCTACACCTTC
CASDITTGPIYGYTF
>-|-|TRBJ2-4|TRBV5-6
TGTGCCAGCACCTTGGGGCGGGATCGGGGCAAAAACATTCAGTACTTC
CASTLGRDRGKNIQYF
>-|TRBD1|TRBJ2-4|TRBV6-1
TGTGCCAGCAGTGAAGGGCCTCGGGGAACGGGACAGAAAAACATTCAGTACTTC
CASSEGPRGTGQKNIQYF
>-|-|TRBJ2-3|TRBV5-1
TGCGCCAGCAGCTTGGAGCCCGTGCCTCTAGATACGCAGTATTTT
CASSLEPVPLDTQYF
>-|-|TRBJ2-7|TRBV20-1
TGCAGTGCGGCAGGGCCCTACGAGCAGTACTTC
CSAAGPYEQYF
>-|-|TRBJ1-4|TRBV19
TGTGCCAGTAGTATACGAGGTGAAAAACTGTTTTTT
CASSIRGEKLFF
>-|TRBD1|TRBJ2-5|TRBV19
TGTGCCAGTAGCGAACCAGGGGGCTGGAAGACCCAGTACTTC
CASSEPGGWKTQYF
>-|-|TRBJ2-7|TRBV4-2
TGTGCCAGCAGCCAAGGGCCAGCCCACTACGAGCAGTACTTC
CASSQGPAHYEQYF
>-|TRBD1|TRBJ2-7|TRBV30
TGTGCCTGGAGTGGAACAGGGGGCGGCGAGCAGTACTTC
CAWSGTGGGEQYF
>-|TRBD2|TRBJ2-7|TRBV4-3
TGCGCCAGCAGCCAGGAACTAGCGGGAGGGCTACGAGGGCAGTACTTC
CASSQELAGGLRGQYF
>-|TRBD1|TRBJ1-4|TRBV19
TGTGCCAGTAGTGCGAAACAGGGGCTTACTGAAAAACTGTTTTTT
CASSAKQGLTEKLFF
>-|-|TRBJ2-6|TRBV4-3
TGCGCCAGCAGCCAAGCTTGGGGAACCTCTGGGGCCAACGTCCTGACTTTC
CASSQAWGTSGANVLTF
>-|TRBD1|TRBJ1-2|TRBV7-3
TGTGCCAGCAGCCCGCCCGGGACAGCCTCTTATGGCTACACCTTC
CASSPPGTASYGYTF
>once|TRBD2|TRBJ2-7|TRBV7-7
TGTGCTAGCAGCTTATGGCCTAGCGGGCAACTCTACGAGCAGTACTTC
CASSLWPSGQLYEQYF
>few|-|TRBJ1-6|TRBV28
TGTGCCAGCAGGGAGGGACCGACCCATTCACCCCTCCACTTT
CASREGPTHSPLHF
>many|TRBD1|TRBJ2-7|TRBV11-3
TGTGCCAGCAGCCGCGGGTCCGGGACAGGGGCCGGCGAGCAGTACTTC
CASSRGSGTGAGEQYF
>-|-|TRBJ1-2|TRBV10-3
TGTGCCATCAGGGCAGGTGGGGGCTATGGCTACACCTTC
CAIRAGGGYGYTF
>-|TRBD1|TRBJ2-7|TRBV11-1
TGTGCCAGCAGCTCGACAGGGAATCGGAACGAGCAGTACTTC
CASSSTGNRNEQYF
>-|-|TRBJ2-5|TRBV15
TGTGCCACCAGCCCGGGGGGCAACTTAAAAGAGACCCAGTACTTC
CATSPGGNLKETQYF
>-|TRBD1|TRBJ1-1|TRBV28
TGTGCCAGCAGTCCATCAGGGGGGAGCGTCACTGAAGCTTTCTTT
CASSPSGGSVTEAFF
>once|TRBD2|TRBJ2-3|TRBV4-3
TGCGCCAGCAGCCATTTTCTAGCGGGGGCCGGCGTGGATACGCAGTATTTT
CASSHFLAGAGVDTQYF
>-|-|TRBJ2-7|TRBV7-2
TGTGCCAGCAGCTTAGGAGGTAGCGAGGTGTACGAGCAGTACTTC
CASSLGGSEVYEQYF
>few|-|TRBJ1-5|TRBV4-2
TGTGCCAGCAGCCCCTGGTCCAATCAGCCCCAGCATTTT
CASSPWSNQPQHF
>-|-|TRBJ1-1|TRBV30
TGTGCCTGGATAAGGGACCCTTCTGAAGCTTTCTTT
CAWIRDPSEAFF
>-|TRBD2|TRBJ2-7|TRBV28
TGTGCCAGCAGTGCGCCGGGACTAGCGGGGGGTGGAGACGAGCAGTACTTC
CASSAPGLAGGGDEQYF
>-|-|TRBJ2-7|TRBV5-6
TGTGCCAGCAGCTTGGCCGTTGGGGAGCAGTACTTC
CASSLAVGEQYF
>-|TRBD1|TRBJ2-1|TRBV29-1
TGCAGCGCGCCGGGACAGAGGAATGAGCAGTTCTTC
CSAPGQRNEQFF
>-|TRBD2|TRBJ2-7|TRBV7-2
TGTGCCAGCAGCGTCGCTAGCGGATCATACGAGCAGTACTTC
CASSVASGSYEQYF
>-|-|TRBJ2-3|TRBV18
TGTGCCAGCTCACCCCGGGATCCTCTAAGTGCAGATACGCAGTATTTT
CASSPRDPLSADTQYF
>-|-|TRBJ2-7|TRBV7-9
TGTGCCAGCAGCACCCACTACGAGCAGTACTTC
CASSTHYEQYF
>-|TRBD2|TRBJ2-1|TRBV5-1
TGCGCCAGCAGCGCCGAAGCGGGAGAATACAATGAGCAGTTCTTC
CASSAEAGEYNEQFF
>-|TRBD1|TRBJ2-7|TRBV28
TGTGCCAGCAGCCGACAGGGACCCTACGAGCAGTACTTC
CASSRQGPYEQYF
>-|TRBD1|TRBJ1-5|TRBV28
TGTGCCAGCAGCCCGGGACAGGGCCGGCAGCCCCAGCATTTT
CASSPGQGRQPQHF
>-|TRBD2|TRBJ2-1|TRBV28
TGTGCCAGCACGGGTAGCGGGACCTACAATGAGCAGTTCTTC
CASTGSGTYNEQFF